This TCR beta chain was sequenced during a study of T cell changes during pregnancy in multiple sclerosis. Assay used: immunoSEQ multiplex PCR; TCRdb lists only in-frame clones, some missing. The table includes roughly 99,000 clones, 92% detected once. V gave up 6 bases and J gave up 6 bases; unmatched junction bases: 9. This CDR3 spans 15 amino acids. CDR1 PRHDT and CDR2 FYEKMQ come from the germline V gene (reference sequence). The rearrangement joins TRBV13 to TRBJ2-3; 10 bases line up with TRBD1. The sample consisted of peripheral blood, taken after pregnancy. The sequence was obtained from a female donor in good health, enrolled as a control in a pregnancy study. CDR3 amino acids: CASRVLDRGYDTQYF. The CDR3 DNA follows: TGTGCCAGCAGGGTGTTGGACAGGGGGTATGATACGCAGTATTTT.